This T cell receptor beta chain is drawn from a study of blood T cell repertoires in COVID-19. Study information: Specimens from acute and convalescent COVID-19 originated in the United States, Italy and Spain. PBMCs, B-cell-depleted T cells, or T cells provided the cDNA or gDNA that made up the material.

Methods used by the authors: Amplification with reference gene primers provided the estimates of nucleated cell counts. Here immunoSEQ multiplex PCR was the method, and the copy in TCRdb shows in-frame clones only, minus some. V and J calls plus clone size are reproduced from that table; the DNA served to infer D and trimming. The sample has about 160,000 clones; 92% are singletons. Germline CDR1 and CDR2: MNHNY and SVGAGI (reference sequence). The CDR3 extends over 13 amino acids. V dropped 6 bases and J dropped 3 bases, with 12 bases sitting between them. Seattle's cohort entered during active infection and was followed longitudinally.

Specimen: peripheral blood. V and J are TRBV6-6 and TRBJ2-7; tentative D call: TRBD1 (6 bases). This clonotype was obtained from a man aged 30 to 39 with COVID-19, enrolled during active disease. CDR3 DNA: TGTGCCAGCAGCCGGACAGATTACTACGAGCAGTACTTC. Translated, it gives CASSRTDYYEQYF.